This T cell receptor (beta chain) was found in a study of T cell repertoires in cytomegalovirus infection (dated by TCRdb to between 2017 and 2020). Describing the broader study: The HLA type of each donor mattered for the analysis, because public TCR beta signatures pointed to carriage of CMV infection along with the matching HLA type.

CDR1 and CDR2, per the germline V gene, are SGHTA and FQGNSA. Germline trimming amounts to 6 bases on V and 1 base on J, with 7 as the count of junction bases outside the gene matches. The CDR3 covers 15 residues, taking in both the cysteine and the phenylalanine. The CDR3 DNA has 45 bases and is translated from base 1. This clonotype was observed many times. Its antigen is currently not known. No clone much larger than this one lies a single base away; base qualities are absent. The sample was run on an Illumina HiSeq 1500. Starting from the raw public reads, TCRdb applied fastp trimming at Q25, assembled clones with MiXCR and retained in-frame beta chains. Every distinct CDR3 protein forms one entry, paired with its most common genes and DNA. A total of 70,000 to 75,000 distinct CDR3 sequences appear in this sample, over 3.5% of them only once. Less than 25% of the sample comes from the top ten. Results and caveats for the whole study, not just this receptor: Carriers of CMV infection plus the relevant HLA type were discriminated by the cumulative frequency of public TCR beta family members in the study cohort and in an independent approximately 350-donor cohort. The ex vivo response was dominated by HLA-C-restricted CMV-specific TCR beta clonotypes, which also provided the single most frequent clonotype in two of eight donors.

The sequence was obtained from a human donor in good health (CMV status not recorded). Some clones in this sample may be carry-over from other donors' samples. This chain is built from TRBV7-2 and TRBJ2-7; TRBD2 aligns with 9 central bases. Sequencing used PBMCs. The CDR3 region reads CASSRTSATSYEQYF. The DNA reads TGTGCCAGCAGTCGGACTAGCGCCACATCCTACGAGCAGTACTTC.